This T cell receptor (beta chain) comes out of a study of cytomegalovirus exposure and HLA in healthy donors. Study-level findings and limits: The authors considered a cluster of highly shared sequence variants likely to be a sequencing artifact. A list of 164 TCR beta chains associated with cytomegalovirus was given. Later analysis placed DRB1 highest and HLA-C lowest in TCR association rates, which differed by HLA locus.

This clone was detected a few times. Its antigen is currently unknown. The primer mix had 60 Vbeta and 13 Jbeta primers. Sequencing used immunoSEQ multiplex PCR; TCRdb keeps in-frame clones, though not all of them. The sample consists of about 200,000 clones, more than 75% of them appearing once. The receptor was derived from a woman aged 25-40 years in good health and CMV-seropositive. The sample consisted of PBMCs.

CDR3 nucleotides: TGTGCCAGCAGCCAAGCCCTAGCAGACAATGAGCAGTTCTTC. It encodes CASSQALADNEQFF. This chain links TRBV4-2 with TRBJ2-1, with a weak D call TRBD2 (5 bases). The CDR3 length is 14 residues. The germline gives CDR1 LGHNA, CDR2 YNFKEQ. V was trimmed by 1 base and J by 5 bases, leaving 9 bases between them.